A single sample is the source of the 21 T cell receptor beta chains below, sequenced in a study of tumor-infiltrating lymphocytes in primary liver carcinoma. The authors made TCR beta cDNA from approximately 500 ng total RNA with a constant-region primer. Sequencing libraries for TCR beta derived from three nested multiplex PCR rounds that used slightly modified ARM-PCR. The first two PCR rounds, around 11 cycles each, used TRBV1-TRBV30 forward primers and a C-beta reverse primer. One entry per CDR3 protein results from TCRdb running MiXCR on the multiplex PCR reads. The data show 250,000 to 400,000 distinct CDR3 sequences, about 62% seen once. Researchers drew blood RNA from unsorted whole blood and extracted germline DNA as well. Material: peripheral blood. The receptors originated from a man aged 35-49 years with primary liver carcinoma and hepatitis B virus infection.

A remark on this clonotype: A much larger clonotype is one base distant, so this may be a read error. The chain links TRBV6-6 to TRBJ2-5; D gene uncertain. V was trimmed by 3 bases and J by 5 bases, leaving 7 bases between them. In germline, CDR1 is MNHNY, CDR2 SVGAGI (reference sequence). The CDR3 is made up of 12 amino acids. The chain's CDR3 is CASSYITETQYF. CDR3 in DNA: TGTGCCAGCAGTTATATTACGGAGACCCAGTACTTC.

This clonotype was counted between two and nine times. One end of the junction fails to match germline, which may point to a read error. The chain carries TRBV14 and TRBJ2-6; D is undetermined. Germline V gives CDR1 SGHDN, CDR2 FVKESK. This CDR3 has 16 amino acids. CDR3 protein: CVSSQDTHSGANVLTF. CDR3 DNA sequence: TGTGTCAGCAGCCAAGACACCCACTCTGGGGCCAACGTCCTGACTTTC. Together with reference TRBV14 and TRBJ2-6, the CDR3 gives the full variable domain: EAGVTQFPSHSVIEKGQTVTLRCDPISGHDNLYWYRRVMGKEIKFLLHFVKESKQDESGMPNNRFLAERTGGTYSTLKVQPAELEDSGVYFCVSSQDTHSGANVLTFGAGSRLTVL.

Notes on this clonotype: Sequence at one end of the junction differs from germline and may be a read error. The J gene is TRBJ2-5, the V gene TRBV11-2; D possibly corresponds to TRBD2 (6 bases). CDR3 length: 13 amino acids. Germline assignment: CDR1 SGHAT and CDR2 FQNNGV. The CDR3 region is CAISLTLRGTKYF. In DNA form, the CDR3 reads TGTGCCATCAGCTTAACGCTCCGGGGGACCAAGTACTTT.

For this clonotype: A read error may produce the germline difference seen at one junction end. This chain connects TRBV7-8 to TRBJ2-7; D is unclear. Germline V gene lookup returns CDR1 SGHVS and CDR2 FQNEAQ. The CDR3 covers 15 residues. The CDR3 spells CVSSLESDGSYEQYF. In nucleotides, the CDR3 is TGTGTCAGCAGCTTAGAGTCCGACGGCTCCTACGAGCAGTACTTC.

About this clonotype itself: One base away lies a much larger clone, so this may be a sequencing read error. The V call is TRBV10-3, the J call TRBJ1-2; tentative D call: TRBD1 (5 bases). Trimming took 4 bases from V and 2 from J, leaving 11 bases between them. The CDR3 is made up of 14 amino acids. Per the germline V gene, CDR1 is ENHRY and CDR2 is SYGVKD. The CDR3, as DNA: TGTGCCATCAGTGCGTCGCGGGGGAACTATGGCTACACCTTC. Amino acid sequence: CAISASRGNYGYTF.

Worth noting for this clonotype: Germline and junction disagree at one end, which may indicate a read error. The rearrangement uses TRBV11-2 and TRBJ2-2; tentative D call: TRBD1 (5 bases). Germline assignment: CDR1 SGHAT and CDR2 FQNNGV. The CDR3 has 14 amino acids. The CDR3 reads CANSPTRATVELFF. CDR3 in DNA: TGTGCCAACAGCCCCACCAGGGCCACCGTGGAGCTGTTTTTT. The full variable domain, completed using reference TRBV11-2 and TRBJ2-2, is EAGVAQSPRYKIIEKRQSVAFWCNPISGHATLYWYQQILGQGPKLLIQFQNNGVVDDSQLPKDRFSAERLKGVDSTLKIQPAKLEDSAVYLCANSPTRATVELFFGEGSRLTVL.

The sample holds one count of this clonotype. This chain joins TRBV7-2 and TRBJ2-2, with TRBD1 matching 10 bases. J lost 3 bases, V lost 11 bases, and 6 bases had no gene match. This CDR3 comprises 14 residues. Germline CDR1 reads SGHTA; CDR2 reads FQGNSA. CDR3 sequence reads: CASRDRGDTGELFF. For the CDR3, the DNA is TGTGCCTCTCGGGACAGGGGCGACACCGGGGAGCTGTTTTTT.

V gene TRBV11-1 combines with J gene TRBJ2-7; D gene ambiguous. The CDR3 extends over 14 amino acids. The germline CDR1 and CDR2 sequences are SGHAT and FQDESV (reference sequence). Written as DNA, the CDR3 is TGTGGCATCAGCTTAAGGGCTACCTCCTACGAGCAGTACTTC. Translated: CGISLRATSYEQYF.

About this clonotype: Without the conserved terminal phenylalanine or tryptophan, this CDR3 likely stems from a read error. The CDR3 bases are TGTGCCATCAGTGAGGGGTTGGGATACATTGAGCAGTTCTTA. Translating it yields CAISEGLGYIEQFL. The V and J genes are TRBV10-3 and TRBJ2-1; D gene uncertain. The CDR3 covers 14 residues. Germline assignment: CDR1 ENHRY and CDR2 SYGVKD.

The J gene is TRBJ1-1, the V gene TRBV14; a weak D match, TRBD1 (5 bases). Germline CDR1 is SGHDN and CDR2 is FVKESK. This CDR3 has 16 residues. V lost 3 bases to trimming and J lost 5 bases, with 19 bases between them. The CDR3, as DNA: TGTGCCAGCAGCCACCGGACAAGGGTATCGAGTACTGAAGCTTTCTTT. Protein sequence: CASSHRTRVSSTEAFF.

A note on this clonotype: It may be a read error: a sequence one base away is much more abundant. The genes are TRBV14 and TRBJ2-7, with D perhaps being TRBD1 or TRBD2 (6 bases each). Germline V gene lookup returns CDR1 SGHDN and CDR2 FVKESK. The CDR3 length is 15 residues. The V end lost 0 bases, the J end lost 3 bases, and 12 bases lay between the germline ends. CDR3: CASSQDHGGYYEQYF. CDR3 in DNA: TGTGCCAGCAGCCAAGATCACGGGGGCTACTACGAGCAGTACTTC.

As regards this clonotype: This may be a read error, as it is one base from a much larger clone. The chain employs TRBV6-5 and TRBJ2-7; D not resolved. Trimming left V 3 bases short and J 4 bases short, with 16 bases between. The CDR3 is 15 residues long. Germline assignment: CDR1 MNHEY and CDR2 SVGAGI. The CDR3 DNA sequence: TGTGCCAGCAGTTATAGGCCCCATTGTGGGTACGAGCAGTACTTC. This encodes CASSYRPHCGYEQYF.

For this clonotype: The CDR3 carries no conserved terminal phenylalanine or tryptophan, so it likely arises from a read error. This chain uses TRBV11-2 with TRBJ1-1; D is perhaps TRBD1 (5 bases). CDR1 and CDR2 from the germline V gene are SGHAT and FQNNGV. The CDR3 extends over 15 amino acids. The CDR3 sequence is CASSFGGVGATEAFL. Written as DNA, the CDR3 is TGTGCCAGCAGCTTTGGAGGGGTCGGGGCCACTGAGGCTTTCTTA.

Turning to this clonotype: A read error may explain this, as a much larger clone is one base away. The V and J genes are TRBV6-2 or TRBV6-3 and TRBJ2-7, with TRBD2 matching 13 bases. The CDR3 spans 15 residues. Germline lookup yields CDR1 MNHEY and CDR2 SVGEGT. The chain's CDR3 is CANSATGLAGREQYF. Written as DNA, the CDR3 is TGTGCCAACAGTGCGACGGGACTAGCGGGACGCGAGCAGTACTTC.

The rearrangement links TRBV5-1 to TRBJ2-1; 7 bases fit TRBD2. Germline V gene sequence: CDR1 SGHRS, CDR2 YFSETQ. CDR3 size: 16 residues. The J segment lost 4 bases and the V segment lost 0 bases, leaving 7 bases of the junction unmatched. The CDR3 loop is CASSLVGDYTYNEQFF. The CDR3 DNA reads TGCGCCAGCAGCTTGGTGGGGGACTACACATACAATGAGCAGTTCTTC. Filled out from reference TRBV5-1 and TRBJ2-1, the complete variable domain reads KAGVTQTPRYLIKTRGQQVTLSCSPISGHRSVSWYQQTPGQGLQFLFEYFSETQRNKGNFPGRFSGRQFSNSRSEMNVSTLELGDSALYLCASSLVGDYTYNEQFFGPGTRLTVL.

In the case of this clonotype: A much larger clone lies a single base off, so this may be a read error. As the CDR3 is not closed by the conserved phenylalanine or tryptophan, this likely results from a read error. The J gene is TRBJ2-5, the V gene TRBV10-3; the D is unclear. CDR1 is ENHRY and CDR2 is SYGVKD in the germline V gene. The CDR3 has 12 amino acids. The ends were cut back, 6 bases at V and 3 bases at J, with 8 bases in the middle. CDR3 loop: CAISPTEETQYL. The CDR3 DNA reads TGTGCCATCAGCCCCACCGAAGAGACCCAGTACCTC.

This chain uses TRBV11-1 with TRBJ2-7, with D possibly called TRBD1 or TRBD2 (6 bases each). Trimming pared 7 bases from V and 7 bases from J, leaving 20 bases between. Germline V CDR1 and CDR2: SGHAT, FQDESV (reference sequence). This CDR3 is 14 amino acids long. Here the CDR3 reads CASNSALGGGEQYF. For the CDR3, the DNA is TGTGCCAGCAACTCCGCCCTTGGAGGGGGGGAGCAGTACTTC.

In regard to this clonotype: A much larger clone differs by one base, so this may be a read error. The rearrangement links TRBV29-1 to TRBJ1-4; D is possibly TRBD1 (6 bases). The V end was cut by 0 bases, the J end by 10 bases, with 9 bases between. Germline CDR1 and CDR2: SQVTM and ANQGSEA. The CDR3 length is 12 residues. The CDR3 loop reads CSVEEGGRKLFF. The DNA of the CDR3 is TGCAGCGTTGAAGAAGGGGGACGAAAACTGTTTTTT. The complete variable domain, with remaining parts taken from reference TRBV29-1 and TRBJ1-4, reads SAVISQKPSRDICQRGTSLTIQCQVDSQVTMMFWYRQQPGQSLTLIATANQGSEATYESGFVIDKFPISRPNLTFSTLTVSNMSPEDSSIYLCSVEEGGRKLFFGSGTQLSVL.

This clonotype has at least ten counts. The gene calls are TRBV29-1 and TRBJ2-3; 10 bases line up with TRBD2. Germline assignment: CDR1 SQVTM and CDR2 ANQGSEA. The CDR3 loop spans 15 amino acids. After removal of 7 bases from V and 1 base from J, the junction contained 8 bases not matched to a gene. CDR3 sequence: CSAVPLAGGTDTQYF. The CDR3 coding sequence is TGCAGCGCCGTCCCTCTAGCGGGAGGCACAGATACGCAGTATTTT.

Concerning this clonotype: This may be a read error: a much more frequent sequence differs by one nucleotide. The chain joins TRBV6-6 to TRBJ2-5; the D gene could be TRBD1 or TRBD2 (5 bases each). There are 13 residues in the CDR3. Germline V gene data show CDR1 as MNHNY and CDR2 as SVGAGI (reference sequence). Between the trimmed V and J ends, which lost 10 bases and 4 bases, there was a span of 16 bases. This CDR3 reads CATRRGGTETQYF. In DNA form, the CDR3 reads TGTGCCACAAGACGTGGGGGAACAGAGACCCAGTACTTC.

Details on this clonotype: The junction does not match germline at one end; this may be a read error. CDR3 sequence: CASRHHSDSDTQYF. The CDR3 DNA sequence: TGTGCAAGCAGGCACCATTCTGATTCAGATACGCAGTATTTT. This chain uses TRBV6-2 or TRBV6-3 with TRBJ2-3; no definite D call. Germline V lookup: CDR1 MNHEY, CDR2 SVGEGT. This CDR3 is built from 14 residues.